This TCR beta chain was identified in a study of cytomegalovirus exposure and HLA in healthy donors. Study background: Falling in the Caucasian-associated ancestry cluster were about 83% of 350 to 400 genotyped donors.

As concerns this clone: What it recognizes is unknown.

J lost 0 bases, V lost 10 bases, and 12 bases had no gene match. This CDR3 is 15 amino acids long. Germline values: CDR1 SNHLY, CDR2 FYNNEI. In the PCR, 60 Vbeta and 13 Jbeta primers were used. Repertoires were generated with immunoSEQ multiplex PCR, while TCRdb's copy carries only in-frame clones and drops some. The sample holds 100,000 or so clones, roughly 71% seen once. Study-level findings and limits: By a later analysis, the bulk of CMV-associated TCR beta chains appeared HLA-restricted. It was reportedly the case that the classifier diagnosed cytomegalovirus status with high specificity and sensitivity. Being productive about 87% or about 30% of the time was typical of most TCR beta V segments in an earlier analysis.

The sequence came from a woman aged 40-49 years in good health and CMV-seronegative. V gene TRBV2 combines with J gene TRBJ2-7; 7 bases agree with TRBD2. The sample taken for sequencing was PBMCs. The CDR3 loop reads CATTSSLRGSYEQYF. DNA of the CDR3: TGTGCCACGACTAGCTCCCTTCGGGGCTCCTACGAGCAGTACTTC. Full variable domain (rest looked up from reference TRBV2 and TRBJ2-7): EPEVTQTPSHQVTQMGQEVILRCVPISNHLYFYWYRQILGQKVEFLVSFYNNEISEKSEIFDDQFSVERPDGSNFTLKIRSTKLEDSAMYFCATTSSLRGSYEQYFGPGTRLTVT.